These 22 T cell receptor beta chains came from one sample sequenced in a study of T cell responses to AZD1222 COVID-19 vaccine. Sequencing was performed with immunoSEQ multiplex PCR; in TCRdb, only in-frame clones are kept and a portion is missing. The sample gives 130,000 to 150,000 clones, around 84% of which show up once; approximately 5.4% is in the top ten. The input for sequencing was peripheral blood, taken 28 days after the second AZD1222 dose. The receptor set was obtained from an adult who received the AZD1222 COVID-19 vaccine.

The chain has TRBV18 and TRBJ2-5; no clear D gene. The V and J ends lost 5 bases and 2 bases respectively, with 9 bases between them. The V gene's germline CDR1 is KGHSH and CDR2 LQKENI. The CDR3 spans 13 residues. DNA for the CDR3: TGTGCCAGCTCATCCACATATCAAGAGACCCAGTACTTC. The encoded protein is CASSSTYQETQYF.

The rearrangement joins TRBV5-5 to TRBJ1-2; unclear D gene. V was shortened by 4 bases and J by 4 bases, with 23 bases between the two germline ends. The V gene's germline CDR1 is SGHKS and CDR2 YYEKEE (reference sequence). This CDR3 spans 17 amino acids. CDR3 in amino acids: CASSRAVGDTRGYGYTF. CDR3 coding DNA: TGTGCCAGCAGCCGAGCGGTAGGCGACACTCGGGGCTATGGCTACACCTTC. Full variable domain (rest looked up from reference TRBV5-5 and TRBJ1-2): DAGVTQSPTHLIKTRGQQVTLRCSPISGHKSVSWYQQVLGQGPQFIFQYYEKEERGRGNFPDRFSARQFPNYSSELNVNALLLGDSALYLCASSRAVGDTRGYGYTFGSGTRLTVV.

V gene TRBV3-1 (or the pseudogene TRBV3-2) combines with J gene TRBJ2-7; 10 nucleotides agree with TRBD2. The CDR3 runs 15 residues. Germline V gene sequence: CDR1 LGHDT, CDR2 YNNKEL (reference sequence). J lost 2 bases, V lost 5 bases, and 6 bases had no gene match. This CDR3 is CASSNSGGRTYEQYF. DNA of the CDR3: TGTGCCAGCAGCAATAGCGGGGGGCGAACCTACGAGCAGTACTTC.

The chain links TRBV29-1 to TRBJ2-1, with D tentatively TRBD1 (7 bases). Germline CDR1 SQVTM, CDR2 ANQGSEA. The CDR3 spans 13 residues. V was trimmed by 6 bases and J by 3 bases, leaving 12 bases between them. CDR3 sequence: CSVRGTDYNEQFF. The CDR3 bases are TGCAGCGTCCGCGGGACAGACTACAATGAGCAGTTCTTC.

The rearrangement links TRBV4-2 to TRBJ2-2; D remains unclear. CDR1 and CDR2 (germline): LGHNA, YNFKEQ. The CDR3 is made up of 17 amino acids. Trimming stripped 1 base from V and 4 bases from J, with 16 bases between. CDR3 residues: CASSQVFTNQVTGELFF. The CDR3 DNA reads TGTGCCAGCAGCCAAGTTTTCACTAACCAAGTCACCGGGGAGCTGTTTTTT.

The chain uses TRBV20-1 and TRBJ2-5; no firm D call. V lost 1 base to trimming and J lost 5 bases, with 5 bases between them. CDR3 size: 11 residues. CDR1 and CDR2 from the germline V gene are DFQATT and SNEGSKA (reference sequence). The CDR3 nucleotides are TGCAGTGCTAGAGGCCGGGAGACCCAGTACTTC. Its protein is CSARGRETQYF.

The chain joins TRBV6-2 or TRBV6-3 to TRBJ2-1, with D unclear. CDR3 length: 15 residues. Trimming took off 0 bases at V and 0 bases at J, with 6 bases between the two ends. Germline lookup yields CDR1 MNHEY and CDR2 SVGEGT. The CDR3 DNA follows: TGTGCCAGCAGTTACTCGGGCGGCTCCTACAATGAGCAGTTCTTC. Amino acids: CASSYSGGSYNEQFF.

The rearrangement joins TRBV24-1 to TRBJ2-3, with TRBD1 as a possible D gene (6 bases). Trimming shortened V by 9 bases and J by 4 bases, and 13 bases separated the two germline ends. The CDR3 length is 13 residues. CDR1 is KGHDR, CDR2 SFDVKD, per germline. The CDR3 nucleotides read TGTGCCACCGGGGACATTATTCCAGATACGCAGTATTTT. Its protein is CATGDIIPDTQYF.

CDR3 sequence: CASSRTARTEAFF. Here the CDR3 DNA reads TGTGCCAGCAGCCGTACTGCGAGGACTGAAGCTTTCTTT. The V gene is TRBV27, the J gene TRBJ1-1; D gene unclear. CDR1 is MNHEY, CDR2 SMNVEV, per germline (reference sequence). V shed 6 bases and J shed 5 bases, with 13 bases lying between them. The CDR3 is 13 amino acids.

CDR3 DNA: TGTGCCAGCAGCTTCGAGGGAGACCATGGCTACACCTTC. Amino acids: CASSFEGDHGYTF. The gene calls are TRBV11-2 and TRBJ1-2; D unclear. Per the germline V gene, CDR1 is SGHAT and CDR2 is FQNNGV. V was cut by 3 bases and J by 6 bases, with 11 bases left in between. This CDR3 has 13 residues.

The sample holds a few counts of this clone. The chain recombines TRBV6-5 with TRBJ1-3; no clear D. The CDR3 is 13 amino acids. Germline V gene data show CDR1 as MNHEY and CDR2 as SVGAGI. The germline V and J ends were trimmed by 8 bases and 0 bases, with 8 bases remaining between them. In DNA, the CDR3 is TGTGCCAGCGGCATCGCCTCTGGAAACACCATATATTTT. Translation gives CASGIASGNTIYF.

This clone was recorded only once. V and J are TRBV3-1 (or the pseudogene TRBV3-2) and TRBJ1-4, with D uncertain. The CDR3 loop spans 15 amino acids. V was clipped by 4 bases and J by 8 bases, with 17 bases between them. Germline CDR1 reads LGHDT; CDR2 reads YNNKEL (reference sequence). CDR3 amino acids: CASSPLGGRQEKLFF. CDR3 coding DNA: TGTGCCAGCAGCCCCCTGGGAGGGAGGCAAGAAAAACTGTTTTTT.

The chain carries TRBV10-3 and TRBJ2-1; a possible D gene is TRBD1 (6 bases). From germline, CDR1 is ENHRY and CDR2 SYGVKD. Trimming took off 3 bases at V and 0 bases at J, with 9 bases between the two ends. The CDR3 consists of 15 residues. The CDR3 DNA is TGTGCCATCAGTGACACAGGGAGCTCCTACAATGAGCAGTTCTTC. It translates to CAISDTGSSYNEQFF.

The chain is built from TRBV30 and TRBJ1-4, with 10 positions matching TRBD1. The V segment lost 3 bases and the J segment 2 bases; nucleotides outside the gene matches: 6. CDR1 and CDR2 (germline): GTSNPN, SVGIG (reference sequence). This CDR3 comprises 16 residues. In DNA, the CDR3 is TGTGCCTGGAGGCCTGGGACAGGGGAGACTAATGAAAAACTGTTTTTT. As protein: CAWRPGTGETNEKLFF.

The gene calls are TRBV18 and TRBJ1-5; TRBD1 agrees at 7 bases. The length of the CDR3 is 13 residues. Germline V lookup: CDR1 KGHSH, CDR2 LQKENI. V shed 9 bases, J shed 4 bases, and the junction held 6 bases outside the gene matches. The CDR3 region is CASQGGENQPQHF. The CDR3 nucleotides are TGTGCCAGTCAGGGGGGGGAAAATCAGCCCCAGCATTTT.

The CDR3 DNA reads as TGTGCCAGCAGTGATTTGGGGGGGTACTCACCCCTCCACTTT. Translated, it gives CASSDLGGYSPLHF. This chain uses TRBV6-1 with TRBJ1-6, with TRBD1 as a possible D gene (5 bases). V lost 3 bases and J lost 10, with 13 bases in between. CDR1 is MNHNS and CDR2 is SASEGT in the germline V gene. The CDR3 loop spans 14 amino acids.

The CDR3 DNA reads as TGTGCCAGCAGCTTAGGGGGGATCGACGAGCAGTACTTC. Amino acid sequence: CASSLGGIDEQYF. The rearrangement joins TRBV7-9 to TRBJ2-7, with D perhaps being TRBD1 or TRBD2 (5 bases each). From germline, CDR1 is SEHNR and CDR2 FQNEAQ (reference sequence). The length of the CDR3 is 13 residues. With 1 base removed from V and 5 bases from J, the gap between germline ends came to 9 bases.

The rearrangement joins TRBV19 to TRBJ1-4; no reliable D call. Germline loops: CDR1 LNHDA, CDR2 SQIVND (reference sequence). CDR3 length equals 18 residues. V lost 0 bases to trimming and J lost 0 bases, with 14 bases between them. Here the CDR3 reads CASSIDSHQSATNEKLFF. CDR3 DNA: TGTGCCAGTAGTATAGATTCCCATCAATCGGCAACTAATGAAAAACTGTTTTTT.

The rearrangement uses TRBV7-9 and TRBJ1-1, with D unresolved. Trimming removed 1 base from V and 0 bases from J, with 9 bases in between. This CDR3 has 15 amino acids. Per germline, CDR1 SEHNR and CDR2 FQNEAQ (reference sequence). The CDR3 bases are TGTGCCAGCAGCTTAGAGGGAGACATGAACACTGAAGCTTTCTTT. This codes for CASSLEGDMNTEAFF. Full variable domain (missing parts from reference TRBV7-9 and TRBJ1-1): DTGVSQNPRHKITKRGQNVTFRCDPISEHNRLYWYRQTLGQGPEFLTYFQNEAQLEKSRLLSDRFSAERPKGSFSTLEIQRTEQGDSAMYLCASSLEGDMNTEAFFGQGTRLTVV.

The CDR3 reads CASSLLAGISGANVLTF. The CDR3 DNA follows: TGTGCCAGCAGCTTACTGGCAGGAATCTCTGGGGCCAACGTCCTGACTTTC. The chain uses TRBV11-2 and TRBJ2-6; D is undetermined. The germline V and J ends were trimmed by 2 bases and 0 bases, with 11 bases remaining between them. The germline gives CDR1 SGHAT, CDR2 FQNNGV. CDR3 length: 17 amino acids.

The genes are TRBV29-1 and TRBJ1-1; TRBD1 might be the D (5 bases). Germline loops: CDR1 SQVTM, CDR2 ANQGSEA. V lost 0 bases and J lost 0, with 14 bases in between. The CDR3 runs to 16 residues. CDR3 amino acids: CSVEDRFRTLNTEAFF. CDR3 in DNA: TGCAGCGTTGAAGATCGATTTAGGACACTGAACACTGAAGCTTTCTTT.

This clone was counted a single time. The rearrangement joins TRBV29-1 to TRBJ2-7; 7 nucleotides agree with TRBD1. The CDR3 runs 12 residues. Trimming at V came to 3 bases and at J to 3 bases, leaving 2 bases not matched to a gene. Germline loops: CDR1 SQVTM, CDR2 ANQGSEA. The CDR3 DNA sequence: TGCAGCGTTGAGGCAGGGGGCTACGAGCAGTACTTC. Encoded protein: CSVEAGGYEQYF.